The 22 T cell receptor beta chains below come from one sample, sequenced in a study of T cells in Graves' hyperthyroidism and ophthalmopathy (dated by TCRdb to the late 2010s). Library prep was done by multiplex PCR. The instrument was an Illumina HiSeq 2000. TCR beta CDR3 regions were amplified from RNA transcripts. The first round of RT-PCR for the TCR CDR3 was performed with the HTBI primer set and the Qiagen OneStep RT-PCR kit. TCRdb passed the public sequencing reads through fastp at Q25 and MiXCR, retaining productive beta sequences. Identical CDR3 protein sequences are pooled into one entry, listed with their most common genes and DNA. The sample records about 400,000 distinct CDR3 sequences, roughly 13% of which are singletons. The ten largest clones take up 5.3% of the sample. Specimen: blood. These receptors were collected from a young woman with Graves' hyperthyroidism.

The chain combines TRBV6-5 with TRBJ2-4, with D possibly matching TRBD1 (7 bases). Looked up from germline, CDR1 is MNHEY and CDR2 is SVGAGI. V was cut by 2 bases and J by 3 bases, with 17 bases left in between. The CDR3 length is 17 residues. The CDR3 sequence: CASSYGQGGLGKNIQYF. The CDR3, as DNA: TGTGCCAGCAGTTACGGTCAGGGGGGCTTGGGCAAAAACATTCAGTACTTC.

This chain connects TRBV4-3 to TRBJ2-1; 8 bases line up with TRBD1. V gave up 0 bases and J gave up 6 bases; unmatched junction bases: 10. Germline CDR1 reads LGHNA; CDR2 reads YSLEER. This CDR3 is built from 17 residues. The CDR3 reads CASSQDSGRGLGNEQFF. CDR3 nucleotides: TGCGCCAGCAGCCAAGATTCTGGCAGGGGGCTAGGCAATGAGCAGTTCTTC.

This clonotype was detected only a few times. The chain combines TRBV9 with TRBJ2-1, with D tentatively TRBD2 (6 bases). The CDR3 is made up of 13 amino acids. With 4 bases removed from V and 8 bases from J, the gap between germline ends came to 13 bases. Germline V CDR1 and CDR2: SGDLS, YYNGEE. For the CDR3, the DNA is TGTGCCAGCAGCATTTTGGAGGGCGATGAGCAGTTCTTC. This translates into CASSILEGDEQFF. Drawing the rest from reference TRBV9 and TRBJ2-1, the complete variable domain is DSGVTQTPKHLITATGQRVTLRCSPRSGDLSVYWYQQSLDQGLQFLIQYYNGEERAKGNILERFSAQQFPDLHSELNLSSLELGDSALYFCASSILEGDEQFFGPGTRLTVL.

There are many counts of this clonotype. The chain recombines TRBV7-9 with TRBJ1-1; D is unresolved. CDR1 is SEHNR and CDR2 is FQNEAQ in the germline V gene (reference sequence). Deletions cut 2 bases from V and 3 bases from J, with 13 bases between. The CDR3 spans 15 residues. In DNA, the CDR3 is TGTGCCAGCAGCTTAACGACTAAACGGTACACTGAAGCTTTCTTT. Protein sequence: CASSLTTKRYTEAFF.

This clonotype has only a few counts. The J gene is TRBJ2-1, the V gene TRBV10-3; D is possibly TRBD2 (6 bases). CDR3 length: 16 amino acids. V lost 7 bases and J 9 bases, leaving 25 bases between the germline ends. Germline V gene lookup returns CDR1 ENHRY and CDR2 SYGVKD. The CDR3 nucleotides are TGTGCCATCACGTTGGGCGGGACTGGGCCGGGGAGTGAGCAGTTCTTC. The encoded protein is CAITLGGTGPGSEQFF.

The sample holds many counts of this clonotype. The V gene is TRBV11-2, the J gene TRBJ2-7; 13 bases line up with TRBD2. Losses at the gene ends were 2 bases for V and 3 bases for J; bases not matched to a gene: 10. Germline CDR1 SGHAT, CDR2 FQNNGV. CDR3 length: 18 amino acids. The DNA for the CDR3 is TGTGCCAGCAGCTTAAAGGGAACGGGACTAGCGGGATTCTACGAGCAGTACTTC. Encoded protein: CASSLKGTGLAGFYEQYF.

This clonotype showed up just a few times. The chain links TRBV9 to TRBJ2-7; 8 positions match TRBD1. After removal of 7 bases from V and 2 bases from J, the junction contained 5 bases not matched to a gene. The germline V gene encodes CDR1 SGDLS and CDR2 YYNGEE. The CDR3 is 13 residues long. CDR3 protein: CASGTGETYEQYF. The DNA for the CDR3 is TGTGCCAGCGGGACAGGCGAAACCTACGAGCAGTACTTC.

This clonotype was counted between two and nine times. The V call is TRBV9, the J call TRBJ2-1, with D perhaps matching TRBD2 (5 bases). The CDR3 spans 15 residues. Germline V lookup: CDR1 SGDLS, CDR2 YYNGEE. The ends were cut back, 2 bases at V and 4 bases at J, with 13 bases in the middle. CDR3 sequence reads: CASSVSSGVYNEQFF. In DNA form, the CDR3 reads TGTGCCAGCAGCGTTTCGAGCGGAGTATACAATGAGCAGTTCTTC.

This clonotype was detected ten times or more. This rearrangement joins TRBV20-1 to TRBJ2-5; D gene unclear. The CDR3 totals 13 residues. CDR1 is DFQATT and CDR2 is SNEGSKA in the germline V gene (reference sequence). The germline V and J ends were trimmed by 2 bases and 4 bases, with 11 bases remaining between them. The CDR3 nucleotides are TGCAGTGCTAGAAAGGGATGGGGAGAGACCCAGTACTTC. Protein: CSARKGWGETQYF.

In this sample, this clonotype turned up many times. The rearrangement uses TRBV9 and TRBJ1-5; possibly TRBD1 for D (5 bases). The CDR3 extends over 13 amino acids. Germline V gene data show CDR1 as SGDLS and CDR2 as YYNGEE. V dropped 0 bases and J dropped 4 bases, with 5 bases sitting between them. The CDR3 DNA follows: TGTGCCAGCAGCGTAGACAGGAATCAGCCCCAGCATTTT. Translating gives CASSVDRNQPQHF. Drawing the rest from reference TRBV9 and TRBJ1-5, the complete variable domain is DSGVTQTPKHLITATGQRVTLRCSPRSGDLSVYWYQQSLDQGLQFLIQYYNGEERAKGNILERFSAQQFPDLHSELNLSSLELGDSALYFCASSVDRNQPQHFGDGTRLSIL.

This clonotype came up many times. The chain joins TRBV11-2 to TRBJ2-1, with 8 nucleotides matching TRBD2. The CDR3 consists of 15 residues. Losses at the gene ends were 0 bases for V and 9 bases for J; bases not matched to a gene: 7. Germline V gene lookup returns CDR1 SGHAT and CDR2 FQNNGV. In DNA form, the CDR3 reads TGTGCCAGCAGCTTAGATCTTCGTAGCGGGACTGAGCAGTTCTTC. It yields the protein CASSLDLRSGTEQFF. Full variable domain (rest looked up from reference TRBV11-2 and TRBJ2-1): EAGVAQSPRYKIIEKRQSVAFWCNPISGHATLYWYQQILGQGPKLLIQFQNNGVVDDSQLPKDRFSAERLKGVDSTLKIQPAKLEDSAVYLCASSLDLRSGTEQFFGPGTRLTVL.

In its sample, this clonotype was seen many times. The chain couples TRBV28 to TRBJ2-1; D ambiguous. V was shortened by 3 bases and J by 5 bases, with 11 bases between the two germline ends. From germline, CDR1 is MDHEN and CDR2 SYDVKM. The CDR3 consists of 14 residues. As DNA, the CDR3 is TGTGCCAGCAGTTTTTACGCAGGCAACAATGAGCAGTTCTTC. It is translated as CASSFYAGNNEQFF.

CDR3 amino acids: CASRPGQGASGANVLTF. The CDR3 DNA reads TGCGCCAGCAGACCCGGACAGGGGGCATCTGGGGCCAACGTCCTGACTTTC. The rearrangement links TRBV5-1 to TRBJ2-6; 11 bases line up with TRBD1. V lost 5 bases and J lost 1; bases outside the gene matches: 5. Germline CDR1 is SGHRS and CDR2 is YFSETQ. The CDR3 covers 17 residues. The variable domain in full, with the rest retrieved from reference TRBV5-1 and TRBJ2-6, is KAGVTQTPRYLIKTRGQQVTLSCSPISGHRSVSWYQQTPGQGLQFLFEYFSETQRNKGNFPGRFSGRQFSNSRSEMNVSTLELGDSALYLCASRPGQGASGANVLTFGAGSRLTVL.

This clonotype appeared many times. V is TRBV12-3 or TRBV12-4 and J is TRBJ2-1; 12 nucleotides match TRBD2. J gave up 0 bases and V 2 bases, and 14 bases lay outside the gene matches. The CDR3 runs to 21 residues. The CDR3 DNA follows: TGTGCCAGCAGTTTAACCCCTGGCCTAGCGGGAGGGCCTAGCTCCTACAATGAGCAGTTCTTC. This gives the protein CASSLTPGLAGGPSSYNEQFF.

This clonotype was found a few times. The chain joins TRBV4-1 to TRBJ1-5; D uncertain. Germline V gene sequence: CDR1 MGHRA, CDR2 YSYEKL. Trimming stripped 1 base from V and 4 bases from J, with 17 bases between. This CDR3 has 17 amino acids. The CDR3 sequence is CASSQVVQGWGNQPQHF. The CDR3 DNA reads as TGCGCCAGCAGCCAAGTGGTGCAAGGCTGGGGAAATCAGCCCCAGCATTTT.

Ten or more counts support this clonotype. The chain combines TRBV27 with TRBJ2-1; 10 positions match TRBD2. Losses at the gene ends were 5 bases for V and 8 bases for J; bases not matched to a gene: 6. CDR3 length: 14 residues. Germline assignment: CDR1 MNHEY and CDR2 SMNVEV (reference sequence). The CDR3 coding sequence is TGTGCCAGCAGTCTAGCGGGAGATCGGGATGAGCAGTTCTTC. Its protein product is CASSLAGDRDEQFF.

This clonotype was recorded at least ten times. The chain employs TRBV16 and TRBJ2-7, with D hard to call. The V end lost 2 bases, the J end lost 0 bases, and 11 bases lay between the germline ends. Germline CDR1 reads KGHSY; CDR2 reads FQNENV. The CDR3 covers 15 residues. The DNA for the CDR3 is TGTGCCAGCAGCCAACCAAACTCGGGCTCCTACGAGCAGTACTTC. It specifies CASSQPNSGSYEQYF.

This clonotype was observed many times. The V call is TRBV28, the J call TRBJ1-2, with D maybe TRBD1 (5 bases). The ends were cut back, 10 bases at V and 8 bases at J, with 17 bases in the middle. This CDR3 contains 12 residues. Germline V lookup: CDR1 MDHEN, CDR2 SYDVKM. CDR3 amino acids: CATTGDPGGYTF. In DNA, the CDR3 is TGTGCCACCACGGGGGATCCGGGAGGCTACACCTTC.

Ten or more counts support this clonotype. The genes are TRBV3-1 and TRBJ2-1; D is undetermined. The V and J ends lost 2 bases and 10 bases respectively, with 9 bases between them. This CDR3 comprises 12 residues. The germline gives CDR1 LGHDT, CDR2 YNNKEL (reference sequence). The CDR3 here is CASSQNLPEQFF. The CDR3 DNA follows: TGTGCCAGCAGCCAAAATTTACCAGAGCAGTTCTTC.

This clonotype was picked up many times. J is TRBJ2-7 and V is TRBV7-3; maybe TRBD2 (5 bases). From germline, CDR1 is SGHTA and CDR2 FQGTGA. Between the trimmed V and J ends, which lost 5 bases and 2 bases, there was a span of 22 bases. This CDR3 has 17 residues. The CDR3 reads CASSRRRGSWDAYEQYF. The CDR3 DNA follows: TGTGCCAGCAGCCGCCGTCGGGGTAGCTGGGATGCCTACGAGCAGTACTTC.

This clonotype was counted ten times or more. J is TRBJ2-7 and V is TRBV27, with D perhaps TRBD1 (5 bases). CDR1 MNHEY and CDR2 SMNVEV come from the germline V gene (reference sequence). Between the trimmed V and J ends, which lost 3 bases and 6 bases, there was a span of 15 bases. The CDR3 length is 14 residues. CDR3 amino acids: CASSFTGGIGEQYF. CDR3 nucleotides: TGTGCCAGCAGTTTCACAGGTGGAATAGGCGAGCAGTACTTC.

This clonotype was picked up a small number of times. This may come from a read error, since a much larger clone is one base off. J is TRBJ1-4 and V is TRBV2; D gene unclear. CDR1 and CDR2 from the germline V gene are SNHLY and FYNNEI. CDR3 size: 15 residues. DNA of the CDR3: TGTGCCAGCAGGCTCGCAAGGTCAACTAGTGAAAAACTGTTTTTT. Protein sequence: CASRLARSTSEKLFF.